One and the same sample provided the 6 T cell receptor beta chains below, sequenced in a study of T cells in Graves' hyperthyroidism and ophthalmopathy. Using RNA transcripts as the source, TCR beta CDR3 regions were amplified. The TCR CDR3 was amplified in a first-round RT-PCR using the HTBI primer set. From the multiplex PCR reads, TCRdb called clonotypes with MiXCR, one entry per CDR3 protein. The sample carries over 400,000 distinct CDR3 sequences, about 15% recorded once. Specimen: blood. The receptors come from a young man with Graves' ophthalmopathy.

Ten or more counts support this clonotype. This rearrangement joins TRBV19 to TRBJ2-1; D may correspond to TRBD1 or TRBD2 (5 bases each). The V end lost 6 bases, the J end lost 3 bases, and 12 bases lay between the germline ends. The germline V gene has CDR1 LNHDA and CDR2 SQIVND (reference sequence). The CDR3 runs to 14 residues. The DNA for the CDR3 is TGTGCCAGTAGCAAGGGACCACACTACAATGAGCAGTTCTTC. Its translation: CASSKGPHYNEQFF.

V is TRBV10-3 and J is TRBJ2-1; 13 nucleotides agree with TRBD2. The CDR3 contains 14 residues. Germline V gene sequence: CDR1 ENHRY, CDR2 SYGVKD. V trimming: 9 bases; J trimming: 2 bases; junction bases outside the gene matches: 1. The CDR3 sequence is CAITSGGAYNEQFF. The CDR3 DNA reads TGTGCCATAACTAGCGGGGGGGCCTACAATGAGCAGTTCTTC.

V and J are TRBV6-2 or TRBV6-3 and TRBJ1-1; 7 bases line up with TRBD1. V shed 7 bases and J 1 base; nucleotides not matched to a gene: 6. Germline-derived CDR1 and CDR2 are MNHEY and SVGEGT. The CDR3 loop spans 14 amino acids. CDR3 in amino acids: CASNRQGSNTEAFF. CDR3 coding DNA: TGTGCCAGCAACCGACAGGGATCGAACACTGAAGCTTTCTTT.

This clonotype was observed at least ten times. The rearrangement links TRBV2 to TRBJ2-3; TRBD2 matches at 7 bases. Germline V gene lookup returns CDR1 SNHLY and CDR2 FYNNEI. The CDR3 is 14 amino acids. The V segment lost 8 bases and the J segment 4 bases; nucleotides outside the gene matches: 9. CDR3 residues: CASQVGRAADTQYF. The CDR3 nucleotides are TGTGCCAGCCAAGTTGGGAGGGCGGCAGATACGCAGTATTTT.

This clonotype was counted a few times. The chain links TRBV6-5 to TRBJ2-7; D uncertain. The germline gives CDR1 MNHEY, CDR2 SVGAGI. The V and J ends lost 0 bases and 0 bases respectively, with 12 bases between them. This CDR3 is 16 amino acids long. CDR3 sequence (DNA): TGTGCCAGCAGTTACTCGATAGCCCCTAGCTCCTACGAGCAGTACTTC. This sequence encodes CASSYSIAPSSYEQYF.

The chain recombines TRBV9 with TRBJ2-7; D is perhaps TRBD1 or TRBD2 (5 bases each). The V gene's germline CDR1 is SGDLS and CDR2 YYNGEE. With 2 bases removed from V and 5 bases from J, the gap between germline ends came to 11 bases. The CDR3 length is 13 residues. The CDR3 coding sequence is TGTGCCAGCAGCGTCGGGACGTCGGACGAGCAGTACTTC. As protein: CASSVGTSDEQYF. Variable domain in full (rest from reference TRBV9 and TRBJ2-7): DSGVTQTPKHLITATGQRVTLRCSPRSGDLSVYWYQQSLDQGLQFLIQYYNGEERAKGNILERFSAQQFPDLHSELNLSSLELGDSALYFCASSVGTSDEQYFGPGTRLTVT.